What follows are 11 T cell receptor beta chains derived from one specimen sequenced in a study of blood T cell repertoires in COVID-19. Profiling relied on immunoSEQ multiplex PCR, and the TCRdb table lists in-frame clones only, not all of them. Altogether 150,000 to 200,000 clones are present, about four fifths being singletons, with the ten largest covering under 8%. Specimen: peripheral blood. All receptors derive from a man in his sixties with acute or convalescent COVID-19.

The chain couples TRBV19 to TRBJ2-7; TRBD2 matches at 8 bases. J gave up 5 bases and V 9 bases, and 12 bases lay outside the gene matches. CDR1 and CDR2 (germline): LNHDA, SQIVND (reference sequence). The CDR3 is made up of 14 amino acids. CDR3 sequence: CARTPGTRINEQYF. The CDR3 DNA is TGTGCCAGGACACCCGGGACTAGAATCAACGAGCAGTACTTC.

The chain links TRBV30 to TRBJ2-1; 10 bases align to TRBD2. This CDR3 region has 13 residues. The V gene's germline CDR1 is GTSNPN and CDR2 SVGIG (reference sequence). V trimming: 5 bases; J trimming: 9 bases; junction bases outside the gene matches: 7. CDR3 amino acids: CAWDLAGDLEQFF. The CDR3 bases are TGTGCCTGGGACCTAGCGGGAGATCTTGAGCAGTTCTTC.

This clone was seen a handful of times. CDR3 region: CASSIWGEPQHF. CDR3 DNA sequence: TGTGCCAGTAGTATTTGGGGCGAGCCCCAGCATTTT. The V gene is TRBV19, the J gene TRBJ1-5; weak D call: TRBD1 (5 bases). This CDR3 has 12 amino acids. V shed 3 bases and J shed 8 bases, with 8 bases lying between them. The germline V gene encodes CDR1 LNHDA and CDR2 SQIVND (reference sequence).

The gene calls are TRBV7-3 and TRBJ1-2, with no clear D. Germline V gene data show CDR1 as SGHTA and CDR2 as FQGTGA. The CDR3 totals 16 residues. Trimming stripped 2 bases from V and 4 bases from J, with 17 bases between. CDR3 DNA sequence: TGTGCCAGCAGCTTATTACGAATAGCACAACCCTATGGCTACACCTTC. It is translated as CASSLLRIAQPYGYTF. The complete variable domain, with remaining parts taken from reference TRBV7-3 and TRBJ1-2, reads GAGVSQTPSNKVTEKGKYVELRCDPISGHTALYWYRQSLGQGPEFLIYFQGTGAADDSGLPNDRFFAVRPEGSVSTLKIQRTERGDSAVYLCASSLLRIAQPYGYTFGSGTRLTVV.

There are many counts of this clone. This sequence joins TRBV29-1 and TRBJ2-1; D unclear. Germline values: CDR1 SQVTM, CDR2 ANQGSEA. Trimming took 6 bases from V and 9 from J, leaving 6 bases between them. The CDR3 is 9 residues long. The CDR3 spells CSVLGEQFF. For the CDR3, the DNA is TGCAGCGTACTCGGTGAGCAGTTCTTC.

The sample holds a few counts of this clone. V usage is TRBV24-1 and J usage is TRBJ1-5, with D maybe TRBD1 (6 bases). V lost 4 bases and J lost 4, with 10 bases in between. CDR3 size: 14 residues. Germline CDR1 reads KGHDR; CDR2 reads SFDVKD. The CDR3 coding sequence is TGTGCCACCAGTGACCCTGGACAGAATCAGCCCCAGCATTTT. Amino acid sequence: CATSDPGQNQPQHF.

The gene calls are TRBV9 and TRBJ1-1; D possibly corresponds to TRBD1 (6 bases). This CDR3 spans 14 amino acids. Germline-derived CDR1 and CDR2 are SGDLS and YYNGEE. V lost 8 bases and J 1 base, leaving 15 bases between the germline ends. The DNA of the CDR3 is TGTGCCAGTAACCCAGGGGTAAGGAACACTGAAGCTTTCTTT. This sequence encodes CASNPGVRNTEAFF.

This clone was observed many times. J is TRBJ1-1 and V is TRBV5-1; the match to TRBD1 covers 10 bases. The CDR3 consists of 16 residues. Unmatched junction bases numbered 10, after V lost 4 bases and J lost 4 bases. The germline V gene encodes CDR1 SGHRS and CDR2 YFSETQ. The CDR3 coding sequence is TGCGCCAGCAGCGGGGACAGGGGTATCGTCAGCACTGAAGCTTTCTTT. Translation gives CASSGDRGIVSTEAFF.

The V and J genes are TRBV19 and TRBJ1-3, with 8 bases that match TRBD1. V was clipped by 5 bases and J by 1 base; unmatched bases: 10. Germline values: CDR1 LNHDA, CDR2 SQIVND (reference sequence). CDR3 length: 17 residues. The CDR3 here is CASSAPVGTGSGNTIYF. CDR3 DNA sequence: TGTGCCAGTAGTGCCCCGGTGGGGACAGGTTCTGGAAACACCATATATTTT.

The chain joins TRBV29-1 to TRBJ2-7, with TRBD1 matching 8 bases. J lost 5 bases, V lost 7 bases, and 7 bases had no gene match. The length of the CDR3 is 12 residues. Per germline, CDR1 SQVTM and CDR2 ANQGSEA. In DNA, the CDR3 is TGCAGCGGAAGGACAGGGCAGGACGAGCAGTACTTC. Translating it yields CSGRTGQDEQYF.

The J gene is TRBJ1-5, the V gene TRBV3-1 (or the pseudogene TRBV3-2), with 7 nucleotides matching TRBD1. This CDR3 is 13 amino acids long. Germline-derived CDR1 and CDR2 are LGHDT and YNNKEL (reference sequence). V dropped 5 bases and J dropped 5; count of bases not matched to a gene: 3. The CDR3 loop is CASSLDRDQPQHF. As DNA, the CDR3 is TGTGCCAGCAGCTTAGACAGGGATCAGCCCCAGCATTTT.